This T cell receptor (beta chain) was identified during a study of cytomegalovirus exposure and HLA in healthy donors. Findings and limits, study-wide: Excluded: some indistinguishable V segments such as TRBV6-2 and TRBV6-3.

About this clone itself: What it recognizes is unknown.

This CDR3 contains 14 residues. V was shortened by 5 bases and J by 6 bases, with 13 bases between the two germline ends. Per the germline V gene, CDR1 is LNHDA and CDR2 is SQIVND (reference sequence). The PCR ran on 60 Vbeta and 13 Jbeta primers. Sequenced by immunoSEQ multiplex PCR; TCRdb stores in-frame clones only, minus some. The data contain about 130,000 clones, 75% to 80% of them singletons. The receptor was derived from a male donor in good health and CMV-seronegative. What was sequenced was PBMCs. This chain connects TRBV19 to TRBJ1-4; no clear D. CDR3 nucleotides: TGTGCCAGTAGTCAGTCAGGAGGCTATGAAAAACTGTTTTTT. It translates to CASSQSGGYEKLFF.